These 9 T cell receptor beta chains were sequenced from one sample in a study of vaccination and CD4 T cells after COVID-19 (dated by TCRdb to the early 2020s). These receptors' targets are unknown. The library was produced with PCR. The listed sequencing device is Illumina iSeq 100. At the Johns Hopkins FTIC core, DNA from the cultured CD4+ T cells underwent TCR sequencing with the Oncomine TCR Beta short-read assay. The QIAamp micro DNA kit was used to extract genomic DNA from the cultured CD4+ T cells. TCRdb took the public reads, trimmed them with fastp at Q25, ran MiXCR for clone calling and kept in-frame beta chains. CDR3 protein duplicates are merged, each entry listing the most common genes and DNA. Within this sample are 9,500 to 14,000 distinct CDR3 sequences, with 37% of them counted one time only. The top ten constitute about 15% of the sample. Interpreted using the paper, the treatment or condition label stands for: roughly 11-day PBMC culture with coronavirus spike peptide pools or control peptides (ViraFEST assay). CD4+ T cells from unexposed donors were collected before the COVID-19 pandemic (2011-2018).

Sequencing input: CD4+ T cells from blood, cultured in vitro. The receptors derive from a human donor in good health.

This clonotype was counted between two and nine times. The rearrangement uses TRBV19 and TRBJ2-7, with a tentative D call TRBD1 (6 bases). Trimming stripped 4 bases from V and 3 bases from J, with 16 bases between. CDR3 length: 15 residues. CDR1 LNHDA and CDR2 SQIVND come from the germline V gene (reference sequence). The chain's CDR3 is CASSTTLDSGYEQYF. DNA of the CDR3: TGTGCCAGTAGTACCACCCTGGACAGTGGCTACGAGCAGTACTTC.

The V call is TRBV27, the J call TRBJ2-1; 10 bases align to TRBD1. The germline CDR1 and CDR2 sequences are MNHEY and SMNVEV (reference sequence). CDR3 length: 17 residues. V lost 8 bases to trimming and J lost 2 bases; unmatched junction nucleotides: 12. As DNA, the CDR3 is TGTGCCAGCCGCAATCCCCGGGACAGGGGCACCTACAATGAGCAGTTCTTC. Protein: CASRNPRDRGTYNEQFF.

This clonotype was recorded a few times. The gene calls are TRBV7-9 and TRBJ2-5; D possibly corresponds to TRBD1 (5 bases). Trimming removed 4 bases from V and 0 bases from J, with 18 bases in between. Per the germline V gene, CDR1 is SEHNR and CDR2 is FQNEAQ (reference sequence). The CDR3 spans 17 residues. The CDR3 DNA is TGTGCCAGCAGCTCCTTAAGGTCAGGGTCGTACCAAGAGACCCAGTACTTC. Protein: CASSSLRSGSYQETQYF.

The CDR3: CASTGKTAGGGSPLHF. The CDR3 bases are TGTGCCAGTACAGGGAAGACGGCAGGGGGTGGTTCACCCCTCCACTTT. This chain links TRBV6-1 with TRBJ1-6, with 7 bases identical to TRBD1. Germline V gene lookup returns CDR1 MNHNS and CDR2 SASEGT. CDR3 length: 16 residues. J lost 9 bases, V lost 9 bases, and 17 bases had no gene match.

The rearrangement joins TRBV11-2 to TRBJ2-5; TRBD2 might be the D (6 bases). CDR1 is SGHAT, CDR2 FQNNGV, per germline. The V end was cut by 1 base, the J end by 2 bases, with 8 bases between. The length of the CDR3 is 14 residues. CDR3 amino acids: CASSLGAGQETQYF. CDR3 in DNA: TGTGCCAGCAGCTTAGGGGCGGGGCAAGAGACCCAGTACTTC.

This clonotype was recorded only once. V gene TRBV30 combines with J gene TRBJ2-7; 7 bases are shared with TRBD2. Germline trimming cut 0 bases from V and 2 bases from J; bases unmatched to any gene: 7. Germline V lookup: CDR1 GTSNPN, CDR2 SVGIG (reference sequence). The CDR3 contains 15 residues. CDR3 sequence: CAWSVRGSGPYEQYF. The CDR3, as DNA: TGTGCCTGGAGTGTACGAGGTAGCGGGCCCTACGAGCAGTACTTC.

This clonotype was seen a handful of times. The chain couples TRBV6-1 to TRBJ1-5; D perhaps matches TRBD1 (6 bases). The CDR3 loop spans 14 amino acids. Trimming pared 4 bases from V and 8 bases from J, leaving 15 bases between. Per the germline V gene, CDR1 is MNHNS and CDR2 is SASEGT. CDR3 residues: CASSGLGGREPQHF. The CDR3 bases are TGTGCCAGCAGTGGGCTCGGGGGGCGGGAGCCCCAGCATTTT.

This clonotype showed up just a few times. This chain uses TRBV6-5 with TRBJ2-3; no definite D call. CDR1 and CDR2 (germline): MNHEY, SVGAGI. The CDR3 has 13 residues. V lost 0 bases and J lost 5, with 6 bases in between. CDR3 amino acids: CASSYSDGDTQYF. The CDR3 region has the DNA TGTGCCAGCAGTTACTCCGACGGAGATACGCAGTATTTT.

The V gene is TRBV30, the J gene TRBJ1-5; D is perhaps TRBD1 (5 bases). V lost 5 bases and J 9 bases, leaving 17 bases between the germline ends. The CDR3 runs to 13 residues. From germline, CDR1 is GTSNPN and CDR2 SVGIG (reference sequence). CDR3 amino acids: CAWRDGPAGPQHF. The DNA for the CDR3 is TGTGCCTGGCGGGACGGCCCAGCGGGGCCCCAGCATTTT. Supplemented by reference TRBV30 and TRBJ1-5, the full variable domain reads SQTIHQWPATLVQPVGSPLSLECTVEGTSNPNLYWYRQAAGRGLQLLFYSVGIGQISSEVPQNLSASRPQDRQFILSSKKLLLSDSGFYLCAWRDGPAGPQHFGDGTRLSIL.